A single sample gave rise to the 17 T cell receptor beta chains below, sequenced in a study of T cells after yellow fever vaccination. MiXCR, applied by TCRdb to the 5' RACE reads, yields one record per CDR3 protein. The sample carries about 510,000 distinct CDR3 sequences, 20% to 25% recorded once. The source was PBMCs, collected roughly 20 days after the first yellow fever vaccination. The source of these receptors is a man between 18 and 29 years old who received the YFV17D yellow fever vaccine.

The table lists this clonotype with a few counts. This chain connects TRBV7-9 to TRBJ2-5; 7 positions match TRBD1. Germline-derived CDR1 and CDR2 are SEHNR and FQNEAQ (reference sequence). V shed 5 bases, J shed 4 bases, and the junction held 4 bases outside the gene matches. The CDR3 spans 13 residues. This CDR3 is CASSQGTVETQYF. Here the CDR3 DNA reads TGTGCCAGCAGCCAAGGGACAGTAGAGACCCAGTACTTC.

V is TRBV3-1 and J is TRBJ2-3; D is unresolved. CDR1 LGHDT and CDR2 YNNKEL come from the germline V gene (reference sequence). There are 15 residues in the CDR3. Trimming stripped 2 bases from V and 6 bases from J, with 15 bases between. The CDR3: CASSQLWASTDTQYF. The CDR3, as DNA: TGTGCCAGCAGCCAACTCTGGGCTAGTACGGATACGCAGTATTTT.

The chain has TRBV27 and TRBJ2-7; 7 bases are shared with TRBD1. The CDR3 extends over 14 amino acids. From germline, CDR1 is MNHEY and CDR2 SMNVEV (reference sequence). The trim removed 6 bases at V and 3 bases at J, leaving 8 bases unmatched. DNA for the CDR3: TGTGCCAGCAGGGGCTTTCACAGGGGCTACGAGCAGTACTTC. Translation gives CASRGFHRGYEQYF.

This clonotype was found many times. The rearrangement links TRBV7-2 to TRBJ2-7; TRBD1 aligns across 11 bases. Germline V lookup: CDR1 SGHTA, CDR2 FQGNSA. The CDR3 loop spans 15 amino acids. Trimming took 1 base from V and 2 from J; bases not matched to a gene: 1. The CDR3 sequence is CASSLGGQGAYEQYF. The CDR3 nucleotides read TGTGCCAGCAGCTTAGGGGGACAGGGGGCCTACGAGCAGTACTTC.

The chain is built from TRBV18 and TRBJ2-3; TRBD1 might be the D (5 bases). The CDR3 loop spans 11 amino acids. V lost 0 bases and J 14 bases, leaving 9 bases between the germline ends. Germline V gives CDR1 KGHSH, CDR2 LQKENI. CDR3 nucleotides: TGTGCCAGCTCACCACCAGGGGTCACGTATTTT. It specifies CASSPPGVTYF.

This clonotype was picked up a small number of times. The rearrangement links TRBV10-2 to TRBJ1-1; 8 bases are a match to TRBD1. With V trimmed by 7 bases and J by 8 bases, 9 bases remained unmatched. The CDR3 contains 13 residues. CDR1 and CDR2 (germline): WSHSY, SAAADI. CDR3 sequence: CASTPTGVDEAFF. CDR3 sequence (DNA): TGCGCCAGCACCCCGACAGGGGTTGACGAAGCTTTCTTT.

This clonotype occurred many times. V gene TRBV5-1 combines with J gene TRBJ2-1; D call uncertain. Germline V CDR1 and CDR2: SGHRS, YFSETQ. The germline V and J ends were trimmed by 0 bases and 5 bases, with 15 bases remaining between them. This CDR3 region has 16 residues. The DNA of the CDR3 is TGCGCCAGCAGCTTGGAAGGGTCGGGCGGAAACAATGAGCAGTTCTTC. It encodes CASSLEGSGGNNEQFF.

The rearrangement joins TRBV9 to TRBJ1-2; 11 nucleotides match TRBD1. The germline V gene has CDR1 SGDLS and CDR2 YYNGEE. J lost 6 bases, V lost 4 bases, and 11 bases had no gene match. The CDR3 length is 16 residues. DNA of the CDR3: TGTGCCAGCAGCATCTCCGGGACAGGGGGTCTCGATGGCTACACCTTC. It encodes CASSISGTGGLDGYTF.

This clonotype has more than one count but fewer than ten. The rearrangement joins TRBV11-2 to TRBJ2-3, with D uncertain. Germline CDR1 and CDR2: SGHAT and FQNNGV. The CDR3 length is 13 residues. Deletions cut 2 bases from V and 6 bases from J, with 9 bases between. This CDR3 reads CASSLWAGDTQYF. DNA of the CDR3: TGTGCCAGCAGCTTATGGGCCGGGGATACGCAGTATTTT.

This clonotype was seen more than once but under ten times. V and J are TRBV9 and TRBJ2-7; 9 bases agree with TRBD1. V was pared by 3 bases and J by 6 bases, with 13 bases of the junction left unmatched. The germline V gene encodes CDR1 SGDLS and CDR2 YYNGEE. The CDR3 is 16 amino acids. Here the CDR3 reads CASSADLQGASGEQYF. The CDR3 nucleotides read TGTGCCAGCAGCGCAGACCTACAGGGGGCCTCGGGCGAGCAGTACTTC. The full variable domain, its missing parts supplied by reference TRBV9 and TRBJ2-7, is DSGVTQTPKHLITATGQRVTLRCSPRSGDLSVYWYQQSLDQGLQFLIQYYNGEERAKGNILERFSAQQFPDLHSELNLSSLELGDSALYFCASSADLQGASGEQYFGPGTRLTVT.

The rearrangement uses TRBV7-9 and TRBJ2-7, with a tentative D call TRBD2 (5 bases). V lost 0 bases and J 6 bases, leaving 9 bases between the germline ends. Germline CDR1 SEHNR, CDR2 FQNEAQ (reference sequence). The CDR3 runs 13 residues. CDR3 nucleotide sequence: TGTGCCAGCAGCTTAGCGGGCGGGTTCGAGCAGTACGTC. Protein product: CASSLAGGFEQYV.

CDR3 sequence (DNA): TGTGCCAGCAGTTACTCGCGCAGGGGGCCGAGCACTGAAGCTTTCTTT. It yields the protein CASSYSRRGPSTEAFF. This rearrangement joins TRBV6-5 to TRBJ1-1, with 8 bases identical to TRBD1. This CDR3 has 16 amino acids. V was clipped by 0 bases and J by 4 bases; unmatched bases: 7. In germline, CDR1 is MNHEY, CDR2 SVGAGI.

V usage is TRBV3-1 and J usage is TRBJ2-7; TRBD1 matches at 9 bases. In germline, CDR1 is LGHDT, CDR2 YNNKEL (reference sequence). This CDR3 region has 14 residues. V trimming: 3 bases; J trimming: 6 bases; junction bases outside the gene matches: 6. For the CDR3, the DNA is TGTGCCAGCAGCCAGAACAGGGGGCTCGGCGAGCAGTACTTC. This translates into CASSQNRGLGEQYF.

There are a few counts of this clonotype. The chain uses TRBV7-8 and TRBJ1-6; TRBD1 matches at 10 bases. Germline V CDR1 and CDR2: SGHVS, FQNEAQ. Losses at the gene ends were 5 bases for V and 8 bases for J; bases not matched to a gene: 6. The CDR3 has 15 residues. The CDR3 nucleotides read TGTGCCAGCAGCACATCGGGACAGGGGTATTCACCCCTCCACTTT. It specifies CASSTSGQGYSPLHF.

The chain combines TRBV2 with TRBJ1-5, with a possible D match to TRBD1 (6 bases). Germline CDR1 and CDR2: SNHLY and FYNNEI. V gave up 3 bases and J gave up 1 base, with 10 bases separating them. This CDR3 region has 15 residues. The CDR3 region has the DNA TGTGCCAGCAGTGATGGCAGGGGAAGCAATCAGCCCCAGCATTTT. It yields the protein CASSDGRGSNQPQHF.

This clonotype was detected ten times or more. The gene calls are TRBV20-1 and TRBJ1-1, with 7 positions matching TRBD1. V trimming: 1 base; J trimming: 4 bases; junction bases outside the gene matches: 3. The CDR3 has 13 residues. The germline V gene encodes CDR1 DFQATT and CDR2 SNEGSKA (reference sequence). As DNA, the CDR3 is TGCAGTGCTAGAGTCTACAGGGGCACTGAAGCTTTCTTT. Protein: CSARVYRGTEAFF.

The chain has TRBV20-1 and TRBJ2-1; weak D call: TRBD2 (5 bases). V was pared by 0 bases and J by 8 bases, with 32 bases between. The germline V gene encodes CDR1 DFQATT and CDR2 SNEGSKA (reference sequence). This CDR3 is built from 20 residues. CDR3 nucleotide sequence: TGCAGTGCTAGAGAGCCCCACGGTGTCTCCAGCGGCCCCGCTTGGGATGAGCAGTTCTTC. It specifies CSAREPHGVSSGPAWDEQFF.